The 29 T cell receptor beta chains in this list originate from one sample, sequenced in a study of spatial heterogeneity in lung cancer. TCRdb analysed the 5' RACE reads with MiXCR anew, one entry per CDR3 protein. The sample carries over 9,500 distinct CDR3 sequences, roughly 3.5% recorded once. The sample's time point: sample taken at primary tumor resection. Sequenced material: PBMCs, taken at surgery. The receptors here all came from a female donor with early-stage non-small cell lung cancer.

In its sample, this clonotype was seen a few times. The rearrangement joins TRBV7-9 to TRBJ2-3, with D perhaps being TRBD1 or TRBD2 (5 bases each). V dropped 5 bases and J dropped 2 bases, with 11 bases sitting between them. CDR1 is SEHNR and CDR2 is FQNEAQ in the germline V gene (reference sequence). The CDR3 is made up of 14 amino acids. The CDR3 spells CASSPGTNTDTQYF. The CDR3 region has the DNA TGTGCCAGCAGCCCCGGGACCAACACAGATACGCAGTATTTT.

This clonotype was observed many times. The V and J genes are TRBV10-3 and TRBJ2-5, with 7 bases fitting TRBD2. Germline V gene data show CDR1 as ENHRY and CDR2 as SYGVKD. CDR3 length: 13 amino acids. Trimming cost V 4 bases and J 2 bases; bases outside gene matches: 1. CDR3 loop: CAISAAGQETQYF. DNA of the CDR3: TGTGCCATCAGTGCAGCGGGGCAAGAGACCCAGTACTTC.

The V gene is TRBV20-1, the J gene TRBJ2-5; 7 nucleotides line up with TRBD1. CDR1 is DFQATT, CDR2 SNEGSKA, per germline (reference sequence). This CDR3 comprises 15 residues. Trimming cost V 3 bases and J 1 base; bases outside gene matches: 8. CDR3 DNA sequence: TGCAGTGCTAGCGAAGGGGGCGCGGCCCAAGAGACCCAGTACTTC. This translates into CSASEGGAAQETQYF.

This clonotype was seen a handful of times. The chain employs TRBV2 and TRBJ1-5; 7 nucleotides line up with TRBD1. Germline CDR1 SNHLY, CDR2 FYNNEI. The CDR3 is 13 residues long. V dropped 4 bases and J dropped 4; count of bases not matched to a gene: 1. The DNA of the CDR3 is TGTGCCAGCAGTGTGACAGGGAATCAGCCCCAGCATTTT. Amino acid sequence: CASSVTGNQPQHF.

This clonotype was recorded many times. This chain joins TRBV20-1 and TRBJ2-1; D possibly corresponds to TRBD1 (7 bases). The germline V and J ends were trimmed by 3 bases and 7 bases, with 25 bases remaining between them. In germline, CDR1 is DFQATT, CDR2 SNEGSKA (reference sequence). The CDR3 contains 17 residues. The CDR3 sequence is CSASSPGKEGARNEQFF. CDR3 DNA sequence: TGCAGTGCTAGTAGTCCGGGAAAGGAGGGGGCAAGGAATGAGCAGTTCTTC.

This clonotype has ten or more counts. The gene calls are TRBV6-5 and TRBJ2-3; D may match TRBD1 or TRBD2 (5 bases each). V was trimmed by 2 bases and J by 4 bases, leaving 10 bases between them. CDR1 is MNHEY, CDR2 SVGAGI, per germline. CDR3 size: 14 residues. The DNA of the CDR3 is TGTGCCAGCAGTTACCTCGGGGCGGCAGATACGCAGTATTTT. It codes for CASSYLGAADTQYF.

This clonotype has at least ten counts. The rearrangement joins TRBV24-1 to TRBJ2-2; a possible D gene is TRBD1 (5 bases). The CDR3 sequence is 17 residues long. Germline lookup yields CDR1 KGHDR and CDR2 SFDVKD. The V gene lost 4 bases and the J gene lost 4 bases, with 18 bases spanning the gap. The CDR3 sequence is CATSDRQAGISTGELFF. For the CDR3, the DNA is TGTGCCACCAGTGACCGTCAGGCAGGGATCAGCACCGGGGAGCTGTTTTTT.

This clonotype was seen ten or more times. The chain combines TRBV4-1 with TRBJ2-7; D may match TRBD1 or TRBD2 (6 bases each). The length of the CDR3 is 15 residues. V shed 0 bases and J shed 4 bases, with 13 bases lying between them. CDR1 and CDR2 from the germline V gene are MGHRA and YSYEKL. The CDR3 region is CASSQDRGADYEQYF. The CDR3 DNA sequence: TGCGCCAGCAGCCAAGATAGGGGGGCGGATTACGAGCAGTACTTC.

This clonotype has a count of ten or more. This sequence joins TRBV25-1 and TRBJ2-2; D unresolved. CDR1 MGHDK and CDR2 SYGVNS come from the germline V gene. Trimming pared 1 base from V and 6 bases from J, leaving 0 bases between. The CDR3 is 11 residues long. CDR3 nucleotides: TGTGCCAGCAGTGAATCCGGGGAGCTGTTTTTT. It translates to CASSESGELFF.

At least ten counts were recorded for this clonotype. The V gene is TRBV6-5, the J gene TRBJ1-2; D is possibly TRBD1 (5 bases). Germline V lookup: CDR1 MNHEY, CDR2 SVGAGI. Trimming removed 0 bases from V and 4 bases from J, with 15 bases in between. CDR3 length: 16 amino acids. As DNA, the CDR3 is TGTGCCAGCAGTTACTCCGAACAGTCCAGGGCCTATGGCTACACCTTC. Translation: CASSYSEQSRAYGYTF.

This clonotype has only a few counts. V is TRBV4-1 and J is TRBJ2-4, with 12 positions matching TRBD2. V lost 4 bases, J lost 0 bases, and 7 bases stayed unmatched. CDR3 length: 18 amino acids. Germline CDR1 reads MGHRA; CDR2 reads YSYEKL. The CDR3 DNA sequence: TGCGCCAGCAGCCCTCGGACTAGCGGGGATATAGCCAAAAACATTCAGTACTTC. Protein product: CASSPRTSGDIAKNIQYF.

The J gene is TRBJ1-6, the V gene TRBV6-5; weak D call: TRBD1 (5 bases). Between the trimmed V and J ends, which lost 0 bases and 4 bases, there was a span of 13 bases. The CDR3 length is 17 residues. Germline assignment: CDR1 MNHEY and CDR2 SVGAGI. CDR3 region: CASSYSIGGAYNSPLHF. CDR3 DNA: TGTGCCAGCAGTTACTCGATCGGGGGAGCTTATAATTCACCCCTCCACTTT.

This clonotype was detected many times. The chain carries TRBV6-5 and TRBJ2-3, with TRBD1 matching 9 bases. The germline V gene has CDR1 MNHEY and CDR2 SVGAGI. The CDR3 extends over 14 amino acids. The V gene end was trimmed by 4 bases and the J gene end by 3 bases; junction bases not matched to a gene: 2. This CDR3 is CASSSGTGTDTQYF. The DNA for the CDR3 is TGTGCCAGCAGTTCCGGGACAGGGACAGATACGCAGTATTTT.

This clonotype was observed at least ten times. This sequence joins TRBV7-9 and TRBJ2-7; D ambiguous. Per the germline V gene, CDR1 is SEHNR and CDR2 is FQNEAQ (reference sequence). Deletions cut 1 base from V and 3 bases from J, with 16 bases between. This CDR3 has 16 amino acids. The DNA of the CDR3 is TGTGCCAGCAGCTTAGTAGCCGAAGGCAATAACTACGAGCAGTACTTC. This translates into CASSLVAEGNNYEQYF.

Ten or more counts support this clonotype. V gene TRBV27 combines with J gene TRBJ1-1; possibly TRBD1 for D (6 bases). The germline gives CDR1 MNHEY, CDR2 SMNVEV (reference sequence). CDR3 length equals 14 residues. The V and J ends lost 2 bases and 4 bases respectively, with 11 bases between them. CDR3 coding DNA: TGTGCCAGCAGTTTAAAGGGGGTGAGCACTGAAGCTTTCTTT. Translation gives CASSLKGVSTEAFF.

This clonotype appeared a few times. The chain uses TRBV5-1 and TRBJ2-7, with a tentative D call TRBD2 (5 bases). The V end lost 1 base, the J end lost 0 bases, and 8 bases lay between the germline ends. The CDR3 spans 14 residues. The germline V gene encodes CDR1 SGHRS and CDR2 YFSETQ. The CDR3 sequence: CASSLSEGSYEQYF. The CDR3 nucleotides read TGCGCCAGCAGCTTGTCTGAGGGCTCCTACGAGCAGTACTTC. The full variable domain, completed using reference TRBV5-1 and TRBJ2-7, is KAGVTQTPRYLIKTRGQQVTLSCSPISGHRSVSWYQQTPGQGLQFLFEYFSETQRNKGNFPGRFSGRQFSNSRSEMNVSTLELGDSALYLCASSLSEGSYEQYFGPGTRLTVT.

This clonotype was seen ten or more times. This sequence joins TRBV20-1 and TRBJ1-1, with 8 nucleotides matching TRBD1. CDR1 is DFQATT, CDR2 SNEGSKA, per germline (reference sequence). Trimming cost V 6 bases and J 1 base; bases outside gene matches: 16. The CDR3 contains 17 residues. In DNA, the CDR3 is TGCAGTGCATTCGGCCGGGACAGGAATGGATGGAACACTGAAGCTTTCTTT. Translating gives CSAFGRDRNGWNTEAFF.

In its sample, this clonotype was seen many times. The V and J genes are TRBV7-2 and TRBJ1-2; 8 positions match TRBD1. In germline, CDR1 is SGHTA, CDR2 FQGNSA. The CDR3 contains 15 residues. The ends lost 4 bases at V and 9 bases at J; junction bases unmatched: 13. CDR3 amino acids: CASSSSAGRGRSYTF. CDR3 in DNA: TGTGCCAGCAGCTCTTCGGCGGGCAGGGGGCGAAGCTACACCTTC.

This clonotype has more than one count but fewer than ten. The V and J genes are TRBV27 and TRBJ1-2; D not certain. Trimming removed 0 bases from V and 4 bases from J, with 9 bases in between. Germline loops: CDR1 MNHEY, CDR2 SMNVEV (reference sequence). The CDR3 extends over 14 amino acids. The CDR3 coding sequence is TGTGCCAGCAGTTTATCGGAACTAGGCTATGGCTACACCTTC. Translation: CASSLSELGYGYTF.

This clonotype is termed medium-sized. Here the CDR3 DNA reads TGCAGCGTTGGGCAGGGGGCGAGGGGCTACACCTTC. It is translated as CSVGQGARGYTF. The chain uses TRBV29-1 and TRBJ1-2; 8 bases line up with TRBD1. V lost 4 bases, J lost 8 bases, and 6 bases stayed unmatched. Germline CDR1 SQVTM, CDR2 ANQGSEA. CDR3 size: 12 residues.

This clonotype has a count of ten or more. V and J are TRBV28 and TRBJ2-1, with 8 bases identical to TRBD2. After removal of 1 base from V and 9 bases from J, the junction contained 8 bases not matched to a gene. The CDR3 loop spans 15 amino acids. CDR1 is MDHEN and CDR2 is SYDVKM in the germline V gene. The CDR3 DNA follows: TGTGCCAGCAGTTTATCCTCCCTAGCGGGTCGTGAGCAGTTCTTC. Protein product: CASSLSSLAGREQFF.

This clonotype was seen many times. V is TRBV20-1 and J is TRBJ2-1; 15 bases map to TRBD2. The J segment lost 0 bases and the V segment lost 6 bases, leaving 6 bases of the junction unmatched. Per germline, CDR1 DFQATT and CDR2 SNEGSKA (reference sequence). The CDR3 is 17 residues long. This chain's CDR3 is CSATGLAGGSSYNEQFF. CDR3 in DNA: TGCAGTGCAACCGGACTAGCGGGGGGGAGCTCCTACAATGAGCAGTTCTTC.

This clonotype was recorded at least ten times. The chain links TRBV18 to TRBJ1-2, with 7 bases aligning to TRBD1. The germline V gene has CDR1 KGHSH and CDR2 LQKENI. V lost 3 bases, J lost 6 bases, and 1 base stayed unmatched. The CDR3 loop spans 12 amino acids. CDR3 protein: CASSPRGDGYTF. CDR3 DNA sequence: TGTGCCAGCTCACCCAGGGGGGATGGCTACACCTTC.

This clonotype was seen repeatedly, ten times or more. The chain uses TRBV5-1 and TRBJ2-3, with 7 bases aligning to TRBD1. The CDR3 runs to 14 residues. Trimming removed 4 bases from V and 1 base from J; junction bases left unmatched: 3. Germline CDR1 and CDR2: SGHRS and YFSETQ. The CDR3 coding sequence is TGCGCCAGCAGCACTGGACAGGGCACAGATACGCAGTATTTT. It is translated as CASSTGQGTDTQYF.

This clonotype was counted only a few times. J is TRBJ1-3 and V is TRBV7-2; D ambiguous. V was trimmed by 1 base and J by 0 bases, leaving 13 bases between them. The CDR3 has 17 amino acids. The germline V gene encodes CDR1 SGHTA and CDR2 FQGNSA. The DNA for the CDR3 is TGTGCCAGCAGCTTAGGGCTACACCCGAGCTCTGGAAACACCATATATTTT. This codes for CASSLGLHPSSGNTIYF.

Only a few counts were recorded for this clonotype. This chain connects TRBV6-2 or TRBV6-3 to TRBJ1-2; D perhaps matches TRBD1 (6 bases). In germline, CDR1 is MNHEY, CDR2 SVGEGT. Trimming took 2 bases from V and 4 from J, leaving 17 bases between them. This CDR3 contains 16 residues. The CDR3 coding sequence is TGTGCCAGCAGTTACGCGGGAGTACAGGGCCGCTATGGCTACACCTTC. Translation gives CASSYAGVQGRYGYTF.

The chain links TRBV28 to TRBJ1-1; tentatively, D is TRBD1 (5 bases). The CDR3 is made up of 13 amino acids. Germline V lookup: CDR1 MDHEN, CDR2 SYDVKM. The CDR3 DNA is TGTGAAAGTCAGGGTGATTGGGGCACTGAAGCTTTCTTT. Translated: CESQGDWGTEAFF.

This clonotype was observed a few times. The gene calls are TRBV13 and TRBJ2-5, with 7 bases that match TRBD2. CDR3 length: 16 amino acids. CDR1 PRHDT and CDR2 FYEKMQ come from the germline V gene (reference sequence). Losses at the gene ends were 5 bases for V and 4 bases for J; bases not matched to a gene: 13. This chain's CDR3 is CASSTDGLGIRETQYF. CDR3 DNA sequence: TGTGCCAGCAGCACCGATGGACTAGGCATCCGAGAGACCCAGTACTTC.

This clonotype was recorded at least ten times. The V and J genes are TRBV7-3 and TRBJ2-5; D is perhaps TRBD2 (6 bases). Germline CDR1 SGHTA, CDR2 FQGTGA. The V and J ends lost 3 bases and 5 bases respectively, with 10 bases between them. The CDR3 has 13 residues. CDR3 amino acids: CASSFGSSETQYF. CDR3 sequence (DNA): TGTGCCAGCAGCTTCGGGAGCTCTGAGACCCAGTACTTC.